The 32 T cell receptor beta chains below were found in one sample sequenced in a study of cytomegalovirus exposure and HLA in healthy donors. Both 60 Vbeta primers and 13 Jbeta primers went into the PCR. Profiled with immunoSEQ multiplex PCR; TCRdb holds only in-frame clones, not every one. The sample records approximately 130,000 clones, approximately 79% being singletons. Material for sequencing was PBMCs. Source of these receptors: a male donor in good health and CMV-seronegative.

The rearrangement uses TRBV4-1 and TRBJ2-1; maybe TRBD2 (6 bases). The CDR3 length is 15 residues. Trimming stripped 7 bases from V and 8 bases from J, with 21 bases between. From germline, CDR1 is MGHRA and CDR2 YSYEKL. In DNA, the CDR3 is TGCGCCAGCACCTCGGGAGTAGCCGGTTGGGATGAGCAGTTCTTC. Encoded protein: CASTSGVAGWDEQFF.

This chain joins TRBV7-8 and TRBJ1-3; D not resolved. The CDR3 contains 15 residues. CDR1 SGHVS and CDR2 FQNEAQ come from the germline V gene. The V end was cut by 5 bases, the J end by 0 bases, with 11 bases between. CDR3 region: CASSPTFHSGNTIYF. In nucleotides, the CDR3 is TGTGCCAGCAGCCCGACTTTCCACTCTGGAAACACCATATATTTT.

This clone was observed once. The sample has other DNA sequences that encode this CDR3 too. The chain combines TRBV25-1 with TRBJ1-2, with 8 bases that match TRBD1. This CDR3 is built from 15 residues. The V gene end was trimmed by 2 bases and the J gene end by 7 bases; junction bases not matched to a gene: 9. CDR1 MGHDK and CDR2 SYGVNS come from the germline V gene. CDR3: CASSETGQDTSGYTF. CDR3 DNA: TGTGCCAGCAGTGAAACGGGACAGGACACGTCTGGCTACACCTTC.

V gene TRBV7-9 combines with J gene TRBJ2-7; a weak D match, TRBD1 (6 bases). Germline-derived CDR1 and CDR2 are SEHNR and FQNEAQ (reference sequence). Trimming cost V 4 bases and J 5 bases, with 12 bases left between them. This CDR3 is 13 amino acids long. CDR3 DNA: TGTGCCAGCAGCTCCTCCAGGGGCCACGAGCAGTACTTC. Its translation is CASSSSRGHEQYF.

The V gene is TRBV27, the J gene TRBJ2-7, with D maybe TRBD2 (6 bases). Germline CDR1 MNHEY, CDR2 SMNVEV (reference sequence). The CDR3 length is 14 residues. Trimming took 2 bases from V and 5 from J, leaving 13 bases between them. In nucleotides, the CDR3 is TGTGCCAGCAGTTTAGGATTGGGGGGAGACGAGCAGTACTTC. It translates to CASSLGLGGDEQYF.

The CDR3 sequence is CASSFSRDSGYGTQYF. CDR3 bases: TGTGCCAGCAGCTTCAGCCGGGACAGCGGTTACGGGACCCAGTACTTC. The chain uses TRBV7-8 and TRBJ2-5, with 7 positions matching TRBD1. The V gene's germline CDR1 is SGHVS and CDR2 FQNEAQ. The trim removed 3 bases at V and 7 bases at J, leaving 14 bases unmatched. This CDR3 region has 16 residues. The entire variable domain, with the rest obtained from reference TRBV7-8 and TRBJ2-5, is as follows: GAGVSQSPRYKVAKRGQDVALRCDPISGHVSLFWYQQALGQGPEFLTYFQNEAQLDKSGLPSDRFFAERPEGSVSTLKIQRTQQEDSAVYLCASSFSRDSGYGTQYFGPGTRLLVL.

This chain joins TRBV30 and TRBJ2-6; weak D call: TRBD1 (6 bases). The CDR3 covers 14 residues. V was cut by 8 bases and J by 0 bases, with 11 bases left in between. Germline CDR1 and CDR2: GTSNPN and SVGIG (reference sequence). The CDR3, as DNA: TGTGCCGGCGACAGGTTCTCTGGGGCCAACGTCCTGACTTTC. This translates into CAGDRFSGANVLTF.

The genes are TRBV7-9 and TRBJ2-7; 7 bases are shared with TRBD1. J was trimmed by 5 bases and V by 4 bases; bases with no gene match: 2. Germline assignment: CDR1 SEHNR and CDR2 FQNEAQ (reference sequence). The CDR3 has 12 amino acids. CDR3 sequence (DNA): TGTGCCAGCAGCTCTACAGGGGACGAGCAGTACTTC. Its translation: CASSSTGDEQYF.

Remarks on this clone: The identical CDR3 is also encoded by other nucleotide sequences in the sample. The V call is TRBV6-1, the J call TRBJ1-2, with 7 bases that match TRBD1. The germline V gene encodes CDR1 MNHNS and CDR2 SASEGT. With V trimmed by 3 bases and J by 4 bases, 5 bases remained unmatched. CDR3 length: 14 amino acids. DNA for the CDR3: TGTGCCAGCAGTGAGGGGGCAGGGGGCTATGGCTACACCTTC. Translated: CASSEGAGGYGYTF.

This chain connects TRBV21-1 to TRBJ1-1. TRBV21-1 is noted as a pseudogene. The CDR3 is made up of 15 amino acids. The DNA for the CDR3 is TGTGCCAGCAGCAAAGGGAGCAGAACTTACACTGAAGCTTTCTTT. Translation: CASSKGSRTYTEAFF.

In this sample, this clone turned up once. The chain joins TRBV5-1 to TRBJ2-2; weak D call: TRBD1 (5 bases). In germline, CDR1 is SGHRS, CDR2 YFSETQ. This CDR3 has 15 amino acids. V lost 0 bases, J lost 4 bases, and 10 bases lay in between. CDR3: CASSLDRPLTGELFF. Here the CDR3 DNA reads TGCGCCAGCAGCTTGGACAGGCCGCTCACCGGGGAGCTGTTTTTT.

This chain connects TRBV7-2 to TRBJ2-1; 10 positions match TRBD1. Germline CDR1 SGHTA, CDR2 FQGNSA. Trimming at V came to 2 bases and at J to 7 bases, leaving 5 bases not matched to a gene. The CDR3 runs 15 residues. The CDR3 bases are TGTGCCAGCAGCTTACGACAGGGGGCACGGAATGAGCAGTTCTTC. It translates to CASSLRQGARNEQFF.

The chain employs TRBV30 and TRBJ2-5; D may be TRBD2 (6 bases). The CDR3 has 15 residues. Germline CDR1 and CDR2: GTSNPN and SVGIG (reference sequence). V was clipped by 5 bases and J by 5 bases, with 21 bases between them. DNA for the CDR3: TGTGCCTGGGACGCCAGGGCGGGGATCGGCGAGACCCAGTACTTC. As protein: CAWDARAGIGETQYF.

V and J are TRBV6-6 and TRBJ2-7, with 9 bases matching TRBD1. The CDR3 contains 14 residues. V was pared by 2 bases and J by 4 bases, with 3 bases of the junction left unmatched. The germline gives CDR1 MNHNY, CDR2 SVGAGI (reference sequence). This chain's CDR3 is CASSYPGQGYEQYF. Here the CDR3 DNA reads TGTGCCAGCAGTTACCCGGGACAGGGTTACGAGCAGTACTTC.

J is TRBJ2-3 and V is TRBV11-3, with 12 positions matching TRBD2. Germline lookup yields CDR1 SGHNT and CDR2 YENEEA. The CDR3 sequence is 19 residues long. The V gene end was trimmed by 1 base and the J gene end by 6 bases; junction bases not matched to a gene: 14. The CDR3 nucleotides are TGTGCCAGCAGCTTAGGGGCTAGCGGGGGGGCAGGAACGGCGGATACGCAGTATTTT. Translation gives CASSLGASGGAGTADTQYF.

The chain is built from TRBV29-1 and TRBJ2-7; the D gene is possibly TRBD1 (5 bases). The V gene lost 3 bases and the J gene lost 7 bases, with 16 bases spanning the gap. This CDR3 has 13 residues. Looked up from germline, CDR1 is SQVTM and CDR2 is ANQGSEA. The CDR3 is CSVEETGAAEQYF. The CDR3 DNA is TGCAGCGTTGAGGAGACTGGGGCTGCGGAGCAGTACTTC.

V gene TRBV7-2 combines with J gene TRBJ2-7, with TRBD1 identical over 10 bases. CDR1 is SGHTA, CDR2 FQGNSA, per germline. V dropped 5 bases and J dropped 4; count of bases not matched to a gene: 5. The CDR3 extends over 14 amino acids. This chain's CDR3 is CASSRDRGRYEQYF. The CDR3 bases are TGTGCCAGCAGCCGGGACAGGGGAAGGTACGAGCAGTACTTC.

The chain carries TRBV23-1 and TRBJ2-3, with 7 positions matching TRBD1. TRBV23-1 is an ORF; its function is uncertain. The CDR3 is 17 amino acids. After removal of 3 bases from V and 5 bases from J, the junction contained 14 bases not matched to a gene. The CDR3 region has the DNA TGCGCCAGCAGTCAGCCCCAGGGGGTGGCCGCCGAAGATACGCAGTATTTT. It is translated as CASSQPQGVAAEDTQYF.

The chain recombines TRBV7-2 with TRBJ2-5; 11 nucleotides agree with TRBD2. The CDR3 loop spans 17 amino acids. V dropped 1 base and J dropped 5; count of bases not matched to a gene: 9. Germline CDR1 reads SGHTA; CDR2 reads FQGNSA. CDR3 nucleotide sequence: TGTGCCAGCAGCTTAGGGGTAGCGGGGGGGCCATGGGAGACCCAGTACTTC. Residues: CASSLGVAGGPWETQYF.

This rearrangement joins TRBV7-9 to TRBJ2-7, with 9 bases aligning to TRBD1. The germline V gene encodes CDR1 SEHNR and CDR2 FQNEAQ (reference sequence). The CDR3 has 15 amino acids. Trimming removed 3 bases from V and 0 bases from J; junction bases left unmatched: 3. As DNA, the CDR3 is TGTGCCAGCAGCTTCGGGACAGGGAGCTCCTACGAGCAGTACTTC. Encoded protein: CASSFGTGSSYEQYF.

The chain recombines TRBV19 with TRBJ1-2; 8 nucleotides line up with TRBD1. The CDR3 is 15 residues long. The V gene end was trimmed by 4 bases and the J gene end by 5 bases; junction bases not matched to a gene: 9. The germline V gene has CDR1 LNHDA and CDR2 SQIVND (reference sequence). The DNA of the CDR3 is TGTGCCAGTAGTAGCTCAGGGGGCGCAGGGTATGGCTACACCTTC. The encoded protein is CASSSSGGAGYGYTF.

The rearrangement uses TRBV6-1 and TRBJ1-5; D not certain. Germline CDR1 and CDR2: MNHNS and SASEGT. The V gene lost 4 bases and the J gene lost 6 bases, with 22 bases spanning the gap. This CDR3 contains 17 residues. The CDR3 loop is CASSVSSEGGVPQPQHF. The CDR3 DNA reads TGTGCCAGCAGTGTCTCCTCGGAGGGAGGTGTGCCTCAGCCCCAGCATTTT.

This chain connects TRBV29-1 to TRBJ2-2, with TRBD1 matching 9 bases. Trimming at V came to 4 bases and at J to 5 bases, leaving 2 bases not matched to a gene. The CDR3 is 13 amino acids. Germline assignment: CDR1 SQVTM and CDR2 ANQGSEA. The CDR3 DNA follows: TGCAGCGTTGCGGGACAGGGTACCGGGGAGCTGTTTTTT. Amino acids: CSVAGQGTGELFF.

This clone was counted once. This CDR3 reads CASSLMAADQPQHF. The DNA of the CDR3 is TGTGCCAGCAGCTTAATGGCTGCAGATCAGCCCCAGCATTTT. V gene TRBV5-5 combines with J gene TRBJ1-5; D is unresolved. This CDR3 comprises 14 residues. Germline assignment: CDR1 SGHKS and CDR2 YYEKEE (reference sequence). V was clipped by 2 bases and J by 5 bases, with 11 bases between them.

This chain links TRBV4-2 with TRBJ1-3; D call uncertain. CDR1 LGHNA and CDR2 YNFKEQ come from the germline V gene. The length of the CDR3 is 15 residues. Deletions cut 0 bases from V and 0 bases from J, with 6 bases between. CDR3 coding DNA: TGTGCCAGCAGCCAAGATAGCAGCTCTGGAAACACCATATATTTT. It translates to CASSQDSSSGNTIYF.

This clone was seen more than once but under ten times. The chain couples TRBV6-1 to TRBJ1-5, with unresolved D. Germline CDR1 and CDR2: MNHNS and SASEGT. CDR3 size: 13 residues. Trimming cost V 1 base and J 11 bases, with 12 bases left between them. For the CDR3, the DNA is TGTGCCAGCAGTGAAGAAGGCTACCAGGCCCAGCATTTT. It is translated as CASSEEGYQAQHF.

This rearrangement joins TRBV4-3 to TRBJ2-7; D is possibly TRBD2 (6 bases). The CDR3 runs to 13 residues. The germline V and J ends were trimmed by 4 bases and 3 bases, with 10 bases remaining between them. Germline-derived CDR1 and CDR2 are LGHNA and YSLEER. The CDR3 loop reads CASSPGVFYEQYF. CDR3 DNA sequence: TGCGCCAGCAGCCCGGGGGTCTTCTACGAGCAGTACTTC.

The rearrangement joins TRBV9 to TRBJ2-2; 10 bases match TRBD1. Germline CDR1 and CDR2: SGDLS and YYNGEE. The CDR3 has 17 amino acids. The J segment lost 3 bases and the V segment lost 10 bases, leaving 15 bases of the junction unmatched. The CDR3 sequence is CARGQGLKVRYTGELFF. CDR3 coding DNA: TGTGCCCGGGGACAGGGGCTAAAAGTCAGGTACACCGGGGAGCTGTTTTTT.

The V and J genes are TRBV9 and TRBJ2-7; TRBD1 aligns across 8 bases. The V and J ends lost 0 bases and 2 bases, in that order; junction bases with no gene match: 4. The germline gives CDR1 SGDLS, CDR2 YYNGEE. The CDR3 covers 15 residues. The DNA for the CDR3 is TGTGCCAGCAGCGTAGGGACAGGGTCAACCTACGAGCAGTACTTC. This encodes CASSVGTGSTYEQYF.

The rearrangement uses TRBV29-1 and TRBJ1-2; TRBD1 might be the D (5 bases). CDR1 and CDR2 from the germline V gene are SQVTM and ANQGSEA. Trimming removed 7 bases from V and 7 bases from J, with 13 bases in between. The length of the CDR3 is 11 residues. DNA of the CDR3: TGCAGCGACTCCCCCGGGGGTGGCTACACCTTC. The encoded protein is CSDSPGGGYTF.

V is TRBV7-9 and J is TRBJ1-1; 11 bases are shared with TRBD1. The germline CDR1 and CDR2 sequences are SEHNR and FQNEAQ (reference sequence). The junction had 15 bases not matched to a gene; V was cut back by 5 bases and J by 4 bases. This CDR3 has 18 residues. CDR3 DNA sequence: TGTGCCAGCAGCCAAGCCGGCAGGACAGGGGGCGCGGGCACTGAAGCTTTCTTT. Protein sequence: CASSQAGRTGGAGTEAFF.

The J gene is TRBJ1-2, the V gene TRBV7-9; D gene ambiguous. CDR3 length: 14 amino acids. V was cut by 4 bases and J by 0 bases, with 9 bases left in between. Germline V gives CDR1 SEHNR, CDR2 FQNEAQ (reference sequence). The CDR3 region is CASSSPPANYGYTF. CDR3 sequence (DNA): TGTGCCAGCAGCTCCCCCCCTGCTAACTATGGCTACACCTTC.